What follows are 31 T cell receptor beta chains derived from one specimen sequenced in a study of cytomegalovirus exposure and HLA in healthy donors. PCR involved 60 Vbeta and 13 Jbeta primers. The table came from immunoSEQ multiplex PCR; TCRdb's copy has only in-frame clones and leaves some out. Of about 160,000 clones in the sample, about 81% were seen once. Sequencing was performed on PBMCs. The receptors stem from a girl aged 2 to 9 in good health and CMV-seropositive.

In the case of this clone: This same CDR3 is encoded by further DNA sequences in the sample. This chain uses TRBV7-9 with TRBJ2-3; no firm D call. The CDR3 runs to 13 residues. V lost 1 base and J lost 5, with 7 bases in between. Per the germline V gene, CDR1 is SEHNR and CDR2 is FQNEAQ (reference sequence). CDR3 sequence: CASSLGVGDTQYF. As DNA, the CDR3 is TGTGCCAGCAGCTTAGGAGTCGGAGATACGCAGTATTTT. The variable domain in full, with the rest retrieved from reference TRBV7-9 and TRBJ2-3, is DTGVSQNPRHKITKRGQNVTFRCDPISEHNRLYWYRQTLGQGPEFLTYFQNEAQLEKSRLLSDRFSAERPKGSFSTLEIQRTEQGDSAMYLCASSLGVGDTQYFGPGTRLTVL.

The rearrangement uses TRBV2 and TRBJ2-3; 11 nucleotides align to TRBD2. In germline, CDR1 is SNHLY, CDR2 FYNNEI. The CDR3 consists of 16 residues. Germline trimming cut 11 bases from V and 1 base from J; bases unmatched to any gene: 11. CDR3 DNA: TGTGCCGGACTTGGTACTAGCGGGAGAGGCACAGATACGCAGTATTTT. As protein: CAGLGTSGRGTDTQYF.

The chain combines TRBV6-5 with TRBJ1-1; possibly TRBD1 for D (5 bases). Trimming removed 6 bases from V and 4 bases from J, with 9 bases in between. The CDR3 is 12 amino acids. Germline CDR1 reads MNHEY; CDR2 reads SVGAGI. CDR3 sequence reads: CASRGGATEAFF. DNA for the CDR3: TGTGCCAGCAGGGGGGGTGCCACTGAAGCTTTCTTT.

V is TRBV18 and J is TRBJ2-5, with 12 positions matching TRBD1. CDR3 size: 16 residues. Germline V gene data show CDR1 as KGHSH and CDR2 as LQKENI. V lost 5 bases to trimming and J lost 5 bases; unmatched junction nucleotides: 9. The CDR3 is CASSAAGQGADETQYF. The CDR3 DNA follows: TGTGCCAGCTCAGCCGCGGGACAGGGGGCAGATGAGACCCAGTACTTC.

This chain joins TRBV19 and TRBJ1-4; D is ambiguous. There are 17 residues in the CDR3. Deletions cut 3 bases from V and 6 bases from J, with 20 bases between. Per germline, CDR1 LNHDA and CDR2 SQIVND (reference sequence). The CDR3 sequence: CASSMTPLRLRDEKLFF. The CDR3 DNA is TGTGCCAGTAGTATGACCCCCCTCAGACTCAGAGATGAAAAACTGTTTTTT.

This sequence joins TRBV4-1 and TRBJ1-2; a possible D gene is TRBD1 (6 bases). This CDR3 is built from 17 residues. Trimming removed 0 bases at V and 3 bases at J, with 17 bases between. CDR1 MGHRA and CDR2 YSYEKL come from the germline V gene. The CDR3 here is CASSQDTWDNADYGYTF. DNA of the CDR3: TGCGCCAGCAGCCAAGACACCTGGGACAACGCCGACTATGGCTACACCTTC.

V gene TRBV6-1 combines with J gene TRBJ2-7; 9 nucleotides line up with TRBD2. With V trimmed by 2 bases and J by 1 base, 9 bases remained unmatched. Germline values: CDR1 MNHNS, CDR2 SASEGT. There are 17 residues in the CDR3. The CDR3, as DNA: TGTGCCAGCAGTGAAAGTATGGCTAGCGGGACTTCCTACGAGCAGTACTTC. This gives the protein CASSESMASGTSYEQYF.

This chain uses TRBV5-1 with TRBJ1-5, with 9 bases fitting TRBD1. CDR3 length: 15 amino acids. Germline V gives CDR1 SGHRS, CDR2 YFSETQ. V lost 4 bases and J lost 7; bases outside the gene matches: 9. The DNA of the CDR3 is TGCGCCAGCAGCCCGCGCACAGGGGGCAGACAGCCCCAGCATTTT. This encodes CASSPRTGGRQPQHF.

V and J are TRBV9 and TRBJ2-1; perhaps TRBD2 as D (6 bases). Germline V gives CDR1 SGDLS, CDR2 YYNGEE. This CDR3 has 13 residues. V was cut by 0 bases and J by 9 bases, with 10 bases left in between. The CDR3 here is CASSVDGGTEQFF. CDR3 DNA: TGTGCCAGCAGCGTAGACGGCGGGACTGAGCAGTTCTTC.

This sequence joins TRBV27 and TRBJ2-7, with TRBD1 matching over 10 bases. The V and J ends lost 1 base and 5 bases, in that order; junction bases with no gene match: 5. The CDR3 is made up of 15 amino acids. CDR1 and CDR2 (germline): MNHEY, SMNVEV (reference sequence). DNA for the CDR3: TGTGCCAGCAGTTTATTCGCCGGGACAGGGGACGAGCAGTACTTC. It codes for CASSLFAGTGDEQYF.

This clone has only a few counts. The genes are TRBV7-2 and TRBJ2-5; TRBD2 matches 7 bases. This CDR3 spans 14 amino acids. CDR1 is SGHTA and CDR2 is FQGNSA in the germline V gene. V shed 1 base, J shed 5 bases, and the junction held 4 bases outside the gene matches. The CDR3 is CASSLDGLEETQYF. The CDR3 bases are TGTGCCAGCAGCTTAGATGGACTAGAGGAGACCCAGTACTTC.

This rearrangement joins TRBV4-1 to TRBJ2-5, with 7 positions matching TRBD1. V gave up 4 bases and J gave up 1 base; unmatched junction bases: 3. The germline V gene encodes CDR1 MGHRA and CDR2 YSYEKL. The CDR3 length is 14 residues. The CDR3 DNA reads as TGCGCCAGCAGCCCAAGACAGGGCCAAGAGACCCAGTACTTC. This sequence encodes CASSPRQGQETQYF.

The chain couples TRBV7-9 to TRBJ2-7; TRBD1 matches at 8 bases. Germline CDR1 SEHNR, CDR2 FQNEAQ (reference sequence). J gave up 0 bases and V 5 bases, and 6 bases lay outside the gene matches. This CDR3 has 15 amino acids. The CDR3 reads CASSNPGTGSYEQYF. The DNA for the CDR3 is TGTGCCAGCAGCAACCCCGGGACAGGCTCCTACGAGCAGTACTTC. Using reference TRBV7-9 and TRBJ2-7 for the parts outside the CDR3, the full variable domain is DTGVSQNPRHKITKRGQNVTFRCDPISEHNRLYWYRQTLGQGPEFLTYFQNEAQLEKSRLLSDRFSAERPKGSFSTLEIQRTEQGDSAMYLCASSNPGTGSYEQYFGPGTRLTVT.

The rearrangement links TRBV11-2 to TRBJ2-1; 12 nucleotides align to TRBD2. The CDR3 loop spans 14 amino acids. The V gene end was trimmed by 4 bases and the J gene end by 7 bases; junction bases not matched to a gene: 2. CDR1 and CDR2 from the germline V gene are SGHAT and FQNNGV. CDR3 protein: CASSWGTSGNEQFF. The CDR3 nucleotides are TGTGCCAGCAGCTGGGGGACTAGCGGGAATGAGCAGTTCTTC.

The chain uses TRBV6-1 and TRBJ2-5; no reliable D call. Germline V lookup: CDR1 MNHNS, CDR2 SASEGT. The CDR3 sequence is 15 residues long. Trimming removed 4 bases at V and 4 bases at J, with 16 bases between. The CDR3 DNA sequence: TGTGCCAGCAGTGTCCATAGAATAGTAGTAGAGACCCAGTACTTC. Its protein product is CASSVHRIVVETQYF.

CDR3 sequence: CASSFQGNQPQHF. The CDR3 DNA reads as TGTGCCAGCAGCTTTCAGGGCAATCAGCCCCAGCATTTT. The V gene is TRBV13, the J gene TRBJ1-5; D remains ambiguous. This CDR3 region has 13 residues. Germline-derived CDR1 and CDR2 are PRHDT and FYEKMQ (reference sequence). Trimming stripped 3 bases from V and 2 bases from J, with 5 bases between.

In DNA form, the CDR3 reads TGTGCCAGCAGTGAAACAGCTAAGGGGAGGGAGCAGTACTTC. This encodes CASSETAKGREQYF. This chain connects TRBV2 to TRBJ2-7; D may be TRBD2 (6 bases). This CDR3 spans 14 amino acids. CDR1 SNHLY and CDR2 FYNNEI come from the germline V gene. The germline V and J ends were trimmed by 2 bases and 7 bases, with 15 bases remaining between them.

The chain couples TRBV4-2 to TRBJ1-4; D is unresolved. The germline V gene has CDR1 LGHNA and CDR2 YNFKEQ. The CDR3 length is 14 residues. Trimming pared 4 bases from V and 7 bases from J, leaving 13 bases between. The CDR3 is CASSLRKAGEKLFF. The CDR3 DNA is TGTGCCAGCAGCCTGCGGAAAGCCGGTGAAAAACTGTTTTTT.

This chain joins TRBV29-1 and TRBJ1-1; D not resolved. The CDR3 is 14 residues long. Between the trimmed V and J ends, which lost 2 bases and 0 bases, there was a span of 10 bases. Germline-derived CDR1 and CDR2 are SQVTM and ANQGSEA. CDR3 sequence (DNA): TGCAGCGTTGAAAAGCTAGGATTGAACACTGAAGCTTTCTTT. It translates to CSVEKLGLNTEAFF.

The rearrangement uses TRBV30 and TRBJ2-7; 8 bases map to TRBD1. The CDR3 sequence is 12 residues long. Germline lookup yields CDR1 GTSNPN and CDR2 SVGIG (reference sequence). V dropped 4 bases and J dropped 6; count of bases not matched to a gene: 5. The CDR3 region is CAWTNTGGEQYF. The CDR3 DNA sequence: TGTGCCTGGACCAATACAGGGGGCGAGCAGTACTTC. The full variable domain, in which reference TRBV30 and TRBJ2-7 provide the parts outside the CDR3, is SQTIHQWPATLVQPVGSPLSLECTVEGTSNPNLYWYRQAAGRGLQLLFYSVGIGQISSEVPQNLSASRPQDRQFILSSKKLLLSDSGFYLCAWTNTGGEQYFGPGTRLTVT.

The V call is TRBV9, the J call TRBJ2-1; D uncertain. V lost 0 bases to trimming and J lost 3 bases, with 4 bases between them. The CDR3 loop spans 13 amino acids. Per the germline V gene, CDR1 is SGDLS and CDR2 is YYNGEE. The CDR3 DNA reads TGTGCCAGCAGCGTAGGCGACTACAATGAGCAGTTCTTC. This gives the protein CASSVGDYNEQFF.

The chain uses TRBV11-3 and TRBJ2-2; D not resolved. The CDR3 extends over 13 amino acids. CDR1 and CDR2 from the germline V gene are SGHNT and YENEEA. V was shortened by 1 base and J by 6 bases, with 6 bases between the two germline ends. CDR3 bases: TGTGCCAGCAGCTTAGGTCTGTCCGGGGAGCTGTTTTTT. Translating gives CASSLGLSGELFF.

V is TRBV30 and J is TRBJ2-7; 9 bases are shared with TRBD1. CDR3 length: 12 residues. The junction had 5 bases not matched to a gene; V was cut back by 5 bases and J by 6 bases. Germline V gives CDR1 GTSNPN, CDR2 SVGIG (reference sequence). This chain's CDR3 is CAWGTGRSEQYF. CDR3 DNA sequence: TGTGCCTGGGGGACAGGGCGCAGCGAGCAGTACTTC.

The chain carries TRBV2 and TRBJ2-3; the D is unclear. This CDR3 has 12 residues. V lost 5 bases to trimming and J lost 4 bases, with 7 bases between them. Germline loops: CDR1 SNHLY, CDR2 FYNNEI. The CDR3 sequence is CASSPLPDTQYF. The DNA of the CDR3 is TGTGCCAGCAGTCCTCTACCAGATACGCAGTATTTT.

The chain combines TRBV11-3 with TRBJ2-5, with TRBD1 matching 9 bases. Unmatched junction bases numbered 4, after V lost 0 bases and J lost 5 bases. Germline V gene sequence: CDR1 SGHNT, CDR2 YENEEA. CDR3 length equals 15 residues. As DNA, the CDR3 is TGTGCCAGCAGCTTAGAGGGACAGGGAATGGAGACCCAGTACTTC. As protein: CASSLEGQGMETQYF.

The gene calls are TRBV28 and TRBJ1-2, with D hard to call. The CDR3 is made up of 12 amino acids. Trimming removed 2 bases at V and 4 bases at J, with 5 bases between. Germline V gene lookup returns CDR1 MDHEN and CDR2 SYDVKM. This chain's CDR3 is CASSLGSYGYTF. CDR3 sequence (DNA): TGTGCCAGCAGTTTAGGCAGCTATGGCTACACCTTC.

About this clone: The junction departs from germline at one end; a sequencing error may be responsible. This chain uses TRBV7-8 with TRBJ2-7, with D possibly TRBD1 on 5 matching bases. Germline V gene data show CDR1 as SGHVS and CDR2 as FQNEAQ. CDR3 length: 14 amino acids. The CDR3 sequence: CTSSLRGRNYEQYF. The CDR3 nucleotides read TGTACCAGCAGCTTAAGGGGCAGGAACTACGAGCAGTACTTC.

This clone was counted only a few times. The chain joins TRBV30 to TRBJ1-1; 8 nucleotides align to TRBD1. The CDR3 loop spans 13 amino acids. Unmatched junction bases numbered 3, after V lost 2 bases and J lost 4 bases. Germline lookup yields CDR1 GTSNPN and CDR2 SVGIG (reference sequence). The chain's CDR3 is CAWSSDRATEAFF. The CDR3 nucleotides read TGTGCCTGGAGTTCGGACAGGGCCACTGAAGCTTTCTTT.

CDR3 nucleotide sequence: TGTGCCAGCAGTTATTCTAGCGGGAGTTACGAGCAGTACTTC. This gives the protein CASSYSSGSYEQYF. This rearrangement joins TRBV7-9 to TRBJ2-7, with TRBD2 identical over 10 bases. The CDR3 covers 14 residues. Germline CDR1 SEHNR, CDR2 FQNEAQ (reference sequence). V lost 6 bases to trimming and J lost 4 bases; unmatched junction nucleotides: 6.

The rearrangement joins TRBV30 to TRBJ1-3, with a possible D match to TRBD1 (6 bases). The CDR3 is made up of 16 amino acids. CDR1 is GTSNPN and CDR2 is SVGIG in the germline V gene (reference sequence). The V and J ends lost 5 bases and 0 bases respectively, with 17 bases between them. As DNA, the CDR3 is TGTGCCTGGCCCCAGACCCCAGGGGCCTCTGGAAACACCATATATTTT. Its protein product is CAWPQTPGASGNTIYF.

CDR3 sequence: CASSVGGGWAGGRNEQFF. The CDR3 nucleotides are TGTGCCAGCAGCGTGGGGGGGGGCTGGGCGGGAGGGCGCAATGAGCAGTTCTTC. V gene TRBV9 combines with J gene TRBJ2-1, with TRBD2 matching over 9 bases. The V gene's germline CDR1 is SGDLS and CDR2 YYNGEE. J lost 6 bases, V lost 2 bases, and 15 bases had no gene match. The CDR3 has 18 residues.